The 2 T cell receptor beta chains below were found in one sample sequenced in a study of early T cells in non-severe SARS-CoV-2 infection. TCRdb independently ran MiXCR on the 5' RACE reads; one entry per CDR3 protein. The sample lists over 90,000 distinct CDR3 sequences; around 13% were seen once. Material for sequencing was whole blood. These receptors all come from an adult who was a healthcare worker with PCR-confirmed SARS-CoV-2 infection or an uninfected control (not recorded which).

This clonotype was seen ten or more times. The chain combines TRBV7-2 with TRBJ2-3; D is uncertain. The germline V gene encodes CDR1 SGHTA and CDR2 FQGNSA. Trimming left V 2 bases short and J 0 bases short, with 12 bases between. This CDR3 region has 16 residues. Here the CDR3 reads CASSLPITRSTDTQYF. The CDR3 DNA is TGTGCCAGCAGCTTACCAATAACAAGAAGCACAGATACGCAGTATTTT.

This clonotype was detected a few times. The chain combines TRBV20-1 with TRBJ1-1; D is ambiguous. V was pared by 0 bases and J by 2 bases, with 7 bases between. The CDR3 covers 13 residues. CDR1 and CDR2 from the germline V gene are DFQATT and SNEGSKA (reference sequence). In DNA, the CDR3 is TGCAGTGCTAGAGATGGGAGAAACACTGAAGCTTTCTTT. This codes for CSARDGRNTEAFF.